Sequencing of this T cell receptor beta chain was carried out in a study of T cell responses to AZD1222 COVID-19 vaccine. Overall study context: Pooled in the analysis were second doses at about 4 or about 12 weeks.

On this clone: No antigen is known for it.

Findings of the study overall: There were mostly white British donors and more females than males, and clonal diversity was possibly underestimated.

Produced via immunoSEQ multiplex PCR; TCRdb's table is partial and in-frame only. There are approximately 85,000 clones in the sample; 80% to 90% occur only once, and around 5.9% lies in the top ten. The CDR3 contains 14 residues. Trimming shortened V by 0 bases and J by 11 bases, and 14 bases separated the two germline ends. Germline V gene lookup returns CDR1 MGHRA and CDR2 YSYEKL. This chain joins TRBV4-1 and TRBJ2-1, with unresolved D. The source is an adult in good health. Sequences were derived from peripheral blood, sampled on day 0 of AZD1222 vaccination. CDR3 bases: TGCGCCAGCAGCCAAGATCTGGGGTCGCCTCAGCAGTTCTTC. Translated: CASSQDLGSPQQFF.